The clone carrying this T cell receptor (beta chain) has more than one count but fewer than ten. It was with a sample-barcoded 5' primer and a J-beta primer mix that a second PCR of about 7 to 12 cycles was run. Every cDNA molecule bore a tag from a template-switch adaptor containing 12 random nucleotides. TCRdb re-called the 5' RACE reads with MiXCR, one entry per CDR3 protein. The profile shows some 1.7 million distinct CDR3 sequences, 28% of them singletons. The data belong to a study of blood T cells in healthy people across ages. Each donor gave around 9.3 milliliters of peripheral blood. Germline loops: CDR1 SGHTA, CDR2 FQGNSA. The CDR3 runs to 14 residues. V shed 1 base and J 8 bases; nucleotides not matched to a gene: 4.

The sequence was obtained from a woman between 25 and 40 years old in good health. Sequencing was carried out using blood. This chain links TRBV7-2 with TRBJ2-3, with 9 bases matching TRBD2. The CDR3 DNA reads as TGTGCCAGCAGCTTAGAGCTTAGCGGGAGTACGCAGTATTTT. It specifies CASSLELSGSTQYF.